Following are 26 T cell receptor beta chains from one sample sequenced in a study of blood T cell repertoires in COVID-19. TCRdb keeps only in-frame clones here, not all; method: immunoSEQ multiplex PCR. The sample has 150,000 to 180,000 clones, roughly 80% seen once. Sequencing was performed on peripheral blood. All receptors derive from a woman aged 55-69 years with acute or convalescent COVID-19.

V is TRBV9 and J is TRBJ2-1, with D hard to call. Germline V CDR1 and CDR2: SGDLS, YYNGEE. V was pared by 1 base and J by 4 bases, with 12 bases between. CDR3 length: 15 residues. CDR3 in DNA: TGTGCCAGCAGCGTATCGCTGGGCCCATACAATGAGCAGTTCTTC. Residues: CASSVSLGPYNEQFF.

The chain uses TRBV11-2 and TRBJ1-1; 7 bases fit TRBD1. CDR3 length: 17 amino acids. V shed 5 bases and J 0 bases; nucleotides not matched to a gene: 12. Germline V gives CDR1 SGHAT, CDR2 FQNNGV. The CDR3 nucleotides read TGTGCCAGCAGCCATACCCGACAGGGTGGCGTGAACACTGAAGCTTTCTTT. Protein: CASSHTRQGGVNTEAFF.

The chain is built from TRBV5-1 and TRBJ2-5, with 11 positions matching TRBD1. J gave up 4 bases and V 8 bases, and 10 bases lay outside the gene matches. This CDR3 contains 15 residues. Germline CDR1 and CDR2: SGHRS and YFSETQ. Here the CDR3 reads CASRTGTGGRETQYF. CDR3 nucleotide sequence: TGCGCCAGTCGTACCGGGACAGGGGGAAGAGAGACCCAGTACTTC.

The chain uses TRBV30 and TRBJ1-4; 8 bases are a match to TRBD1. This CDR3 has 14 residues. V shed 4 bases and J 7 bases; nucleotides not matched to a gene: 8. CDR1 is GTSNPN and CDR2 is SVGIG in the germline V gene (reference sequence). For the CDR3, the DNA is TGTGCCTGGAACAGGGGGGTTTTGAGTGAAAAACTGTTTTTT. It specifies CAWNRGVLSEKLFF.

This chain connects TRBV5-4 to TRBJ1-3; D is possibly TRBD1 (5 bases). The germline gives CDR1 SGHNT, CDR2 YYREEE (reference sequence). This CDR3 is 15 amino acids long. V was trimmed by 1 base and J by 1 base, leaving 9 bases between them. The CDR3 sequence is CASSLMGLSGNTIYF. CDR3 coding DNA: TGTGCCAGCAGCTTGATGGGACTTTCTGGAAACACCATATATTTT.

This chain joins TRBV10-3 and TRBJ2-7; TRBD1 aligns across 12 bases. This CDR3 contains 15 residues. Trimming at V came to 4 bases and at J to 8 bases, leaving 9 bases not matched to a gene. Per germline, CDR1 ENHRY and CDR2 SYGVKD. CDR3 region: CAISGGTGGVWKQYF. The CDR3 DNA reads TGTGCCATCAGTGGAGGGACAGGGGGCGTTTGGAAGCAGTACTTC.

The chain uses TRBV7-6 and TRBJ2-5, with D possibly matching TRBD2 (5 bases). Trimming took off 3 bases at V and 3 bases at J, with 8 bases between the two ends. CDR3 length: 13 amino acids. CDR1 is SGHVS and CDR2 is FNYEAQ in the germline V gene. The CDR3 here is CASSFFGKETQYF. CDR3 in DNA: TGTGCCAGCAGCTTTTTCGGGAAAGAGACCCAGTACTTC. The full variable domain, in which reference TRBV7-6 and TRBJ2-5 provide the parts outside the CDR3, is GAGVSQSPRYKVTKRGQDVALRCDPISGHVSLYWYRQALGQGPEFLTYFNYEAQQDKSGLPNDRFSAERPEGSISTLTIQRTEQRDSAMYRCASSFFGKETQYFGPGTRLLVL.

CDR3 sequence: CSASLPGLAGGEQYV. In nucleotides, the CDR3 is TGCAGTGCTAGTCTACCCGGCCTAGCGGGGGGCGAGCAGTACGTC. The chain joins TRBV20-1 to TRBJ2-7, with 11 nucleotides matching TRBD2. Germline lookup yields CDR1 DFQATT and CDR2 SNEGSKA (reference sequence). V shed 3 bases and J 6 bases; nucleotides not matched to a gene: 10. The CDR3 is made up of 15 amino acids.

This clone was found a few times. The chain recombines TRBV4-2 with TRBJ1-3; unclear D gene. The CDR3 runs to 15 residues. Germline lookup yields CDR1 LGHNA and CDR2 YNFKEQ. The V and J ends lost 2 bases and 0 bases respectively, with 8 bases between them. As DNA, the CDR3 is TGTGCCAGCAGCCAAACATCTGGCTCTGGAAACACCATATATTTT. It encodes CASSQTSGSGNTIYF.

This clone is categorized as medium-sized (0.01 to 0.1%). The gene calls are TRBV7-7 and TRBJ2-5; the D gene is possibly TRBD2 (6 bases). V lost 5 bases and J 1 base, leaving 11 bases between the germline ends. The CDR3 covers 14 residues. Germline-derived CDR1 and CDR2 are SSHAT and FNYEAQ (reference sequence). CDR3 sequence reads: CASSVRGSQETQYF. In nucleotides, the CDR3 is TGTGCCAGCAGCGTCCGGGGGTCCCAAGAGACCCAGTACTTC.

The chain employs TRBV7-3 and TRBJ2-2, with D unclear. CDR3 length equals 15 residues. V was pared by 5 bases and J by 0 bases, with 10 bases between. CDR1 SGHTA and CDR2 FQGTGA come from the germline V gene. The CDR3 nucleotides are TGTGCCAGCAGCCCGCGAGGCCCGAACACCGGGGAGCTGTTTTTT. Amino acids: CASSPRGPNTGELFF.

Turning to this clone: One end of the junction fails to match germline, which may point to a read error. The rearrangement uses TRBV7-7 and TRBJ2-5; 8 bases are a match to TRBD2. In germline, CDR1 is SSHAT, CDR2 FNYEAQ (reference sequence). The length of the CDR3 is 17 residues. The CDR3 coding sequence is TGTGCTAGCAGCTTAGTCGCAGCGGGGGCCCACAGGGAGACCCAGTACTTC. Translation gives CASSLVAAGAHRETQYF.

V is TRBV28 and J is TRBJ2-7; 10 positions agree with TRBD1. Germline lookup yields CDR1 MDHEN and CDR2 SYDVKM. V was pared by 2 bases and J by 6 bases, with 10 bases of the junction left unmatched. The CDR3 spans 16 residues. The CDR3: CASSLGDDRGRREQYV. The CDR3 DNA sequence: TGTGCCAGCAGTTTAGGGGATGACAGGGGGCGGCGCGAGCAGTACGTC.

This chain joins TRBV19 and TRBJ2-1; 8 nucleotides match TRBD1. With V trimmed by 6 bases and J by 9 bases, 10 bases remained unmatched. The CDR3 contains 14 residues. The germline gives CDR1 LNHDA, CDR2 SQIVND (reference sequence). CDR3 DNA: TGTGCCAGTAGCAACGGACAGGGTGGAGGTGAGCAGTTCTTC. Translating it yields CASSNGQGGGEQFF.

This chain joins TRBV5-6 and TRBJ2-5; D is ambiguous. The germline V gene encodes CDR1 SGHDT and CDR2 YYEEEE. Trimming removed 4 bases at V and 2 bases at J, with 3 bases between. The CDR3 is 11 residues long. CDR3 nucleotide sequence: TGTGCCAGCAGCCATCAAGAGACCCAGTACTTC. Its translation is CASSHQETQYF.

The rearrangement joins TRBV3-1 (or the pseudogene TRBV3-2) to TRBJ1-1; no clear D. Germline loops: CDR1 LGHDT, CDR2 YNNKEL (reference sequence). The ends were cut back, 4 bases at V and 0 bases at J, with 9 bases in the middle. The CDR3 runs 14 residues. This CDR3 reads CASSPYTMNTEAFF. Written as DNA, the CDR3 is TGTGCCAGCAGCCCCTATACTATGAACACTGAAGCTTTCTTT.

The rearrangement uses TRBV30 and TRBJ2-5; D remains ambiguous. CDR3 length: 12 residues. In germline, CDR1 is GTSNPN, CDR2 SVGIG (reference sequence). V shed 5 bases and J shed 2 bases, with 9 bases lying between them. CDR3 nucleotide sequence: TGTGCCTGGGATCGAGTTCAAGAGACCCAGTACTTC. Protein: CAWDRVQETQYF.

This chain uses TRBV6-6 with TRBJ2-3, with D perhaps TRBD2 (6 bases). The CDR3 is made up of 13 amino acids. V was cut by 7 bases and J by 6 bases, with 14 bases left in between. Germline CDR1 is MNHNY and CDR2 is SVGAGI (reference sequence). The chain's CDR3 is CASILSGGDTQYF. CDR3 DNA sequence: TGTGCCAGCATCTTAAGTGGGGGGGATACGCAGTATTTT.

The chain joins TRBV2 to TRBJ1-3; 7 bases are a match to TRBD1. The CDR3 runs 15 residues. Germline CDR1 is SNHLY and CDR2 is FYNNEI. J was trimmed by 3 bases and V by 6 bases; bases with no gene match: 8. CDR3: CASSADRVGGNTIYF. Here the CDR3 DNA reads TGTGCCAGCAGCGCTGACAGGGTCGGTGGAAACACCATATATTTT. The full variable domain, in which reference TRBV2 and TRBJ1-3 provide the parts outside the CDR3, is EPEVTQTPSHQVTQMGQEVILRCVPISNHLYFYWYRQILGQKVEFLVSFYNNEISEKSEIFDDQFSVERPDGSNFTLKIRSTKLEDSAMYFCASSADRVGGNTIYFGEGSWLTVV.

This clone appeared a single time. The CDR3 here is CATAATNYGYTF. As DNA, the CDR3 is TGTGCCACCGCGGCGACTAACTATGGCTACACCTTC. The chain recombines TRBV6-5 with TRBJ1-2; unclear D gene. Trimming took 10 bases from V and 0 from J, leaving 9 bases between them. The germline V gene has CDR1 MNHEY and CDR2 SVGAGI. The CDR3 has 12 amino acids.

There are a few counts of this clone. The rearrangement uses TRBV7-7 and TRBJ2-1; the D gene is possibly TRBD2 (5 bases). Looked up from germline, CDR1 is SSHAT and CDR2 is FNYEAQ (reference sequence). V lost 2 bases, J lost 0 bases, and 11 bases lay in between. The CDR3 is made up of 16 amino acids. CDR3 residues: CASSLLPGNSYNEQFF. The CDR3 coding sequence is TGTGCCAGCAGCTTACTTCCGGGGAACTCCTACAATGAGCAGTTCTTC.

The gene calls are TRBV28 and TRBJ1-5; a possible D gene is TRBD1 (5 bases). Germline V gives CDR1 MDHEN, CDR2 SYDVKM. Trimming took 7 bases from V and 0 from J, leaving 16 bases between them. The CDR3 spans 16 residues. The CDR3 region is CASKGREYYSNQPQHF. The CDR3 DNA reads TGTGCCAGCAAGGGGAGGGAATATTATAGCAATCAGCCCCAGCATTTT.

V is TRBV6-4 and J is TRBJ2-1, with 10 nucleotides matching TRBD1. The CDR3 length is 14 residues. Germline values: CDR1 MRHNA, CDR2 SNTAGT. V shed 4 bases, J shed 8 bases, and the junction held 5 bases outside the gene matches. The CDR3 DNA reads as TGTGCCAGCAGTGGGACAGGGGGTCCCGATGAGCAGTTCTTC. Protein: CASSGTGGPDEQFF.

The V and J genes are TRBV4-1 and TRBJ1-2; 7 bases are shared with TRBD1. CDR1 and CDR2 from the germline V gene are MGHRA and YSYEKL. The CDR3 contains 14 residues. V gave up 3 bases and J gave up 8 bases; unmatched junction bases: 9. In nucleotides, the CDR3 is TGCGCCAGCAGCCACGATGGACAGGACGGGGGCTACACCTTC. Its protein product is CASSHDGQDGGYTF.

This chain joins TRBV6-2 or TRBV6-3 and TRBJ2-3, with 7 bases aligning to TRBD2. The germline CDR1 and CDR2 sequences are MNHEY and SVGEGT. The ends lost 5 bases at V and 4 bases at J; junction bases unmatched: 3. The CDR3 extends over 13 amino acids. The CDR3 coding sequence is TGTGCCAGCAGTATCCTAGCGGCAGATACGCAGTATTTT. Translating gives CASSILAADTQYF.

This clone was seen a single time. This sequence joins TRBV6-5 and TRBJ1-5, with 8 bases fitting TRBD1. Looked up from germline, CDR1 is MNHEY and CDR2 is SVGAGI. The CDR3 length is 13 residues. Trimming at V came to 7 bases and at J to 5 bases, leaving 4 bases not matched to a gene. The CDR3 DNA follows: TGTGCCAGCACGGGACAGGTATATCAGCCCCAGCATTTT. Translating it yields CASTGQVYQPQHF.